Sequencing of this TCR beta chain was carried out in a study of shared clonotypes between healthy human individuals. Turning to the study itself: Donors, aged 18 to 49, were two women and three men. Study results and limitations: Deeper or shallower sequencing was expected to change how clonotypes are shared among donors. For sorted subsets, rarefaction showed incomplete sequencing despite large depth.

Trimming cost V 1 base and J 3 bases, with 9 bases left between them. The germline V gene has CDR1 SEHNR and CDR2 FQNEAQ (reference sequence). The CDR3 has 14 residues. The method was immunoSEQ multiplex PCR; TCRdb's version includes in-frame clones alone and lacks a portion of them. The repertoire holds about 680,000 clones, roughly 72% seen once, with 1.5% to 2% in the top ten. Splitting the CD4+ cells yielded a CD45RA+ naive subset and a CD45RA-negative memory subset. In regard to this clone: Its antigen is unknown.

The sequencing input was memory CD4+ T cells sorted from blood. Subset defined: CD45RA-negative fraction. The source is a woman younger than 45 in good health. The V gene is TRBV7-9, the J gene TRBJ1-1; D is unclear. Written as DNA, the CDR3 is TGTGCCAGCAGCTTAGGAACACAATACACTGAAGCTTTCTTT. Translation: CASSLGTQYTEAFF.